This T cell receptor beta chain is from a study of control samples from healthy donors and cancer patients. Profiling relied on immunoSEQ multiplex PCR, and the TCRdb table lists in-frame clones only, not all of them. The sample yields approximately 100,000 clones, less than 95% seen once. Trimming took off 3 bases at V and 4 bases at J, with 12 bases between the two ends. Germline V gene data show CDR1 as SNHLY and CDR2 as FYNNEI. This CDR3 is built from 14 residues. This TCR derives from a woman aged 18-30 years in good health. Input material: blood. The V gene is TRBV2, the J gene TRBJ1-1; a possible D gene is TRBD1 (5 bases). CDR3 residues: CASSDIRGGTEAFF. Here the CDR3 DNA reads TGTGCCAGCAGTGACATTAGGGGTGGCACTGAAGCTTTCTTT. Variable domain in full (rest from reference TRBV2 and TRBJ1-1): EPEVTQTPSHQVTQMGQEVILRCVPISNHLYFYWYRQILGQKVEFLVSFYNNEISEKSEIFDDQFSVERPDGSNFTLKIRSTKLEDSAMYFCASSDIRGGTEAFFGQGTRLTVV.